What follows is one T cell receptor (beta chain) and its context. Trimming shortened V by 5 bases and J by 1 base, and 17 bases separated the two germline ends. In germline, CDR1 is LNHNV, CDR2 YYDKDF (reference sequence). CDR3 length: 16 residues. Sequencing was performed with immunoSEQ multiplex PCR; in TCRdb, only in-frame clones are kept and a portion is missing. The data contain roughly 300,000 clones, about 72% of them seen just once; the ten biggest clones take up 5.6%. This specimen comes from a study of cytotoxic CD8 clonotypes in ibrutinib-treated CLL. The chain has TRBV15 and TRBJ2-5, with a possible D match to TRBD2 (6 bases). The origin of this receptor is a human donor with chronic lymphocytic leukemia. The starting material was PBMCs, obtained at disease progression, from a patient treated with ibrutinib. For the CDR3, the DNA is TGTGCCACCAGCTTCCCGCGCTGGGGAGGCCAAGAGACCCAGTACTTC. Amino acid sequence: CATSFPRWGGQETQYF.